Listed here are 30 T cell receptor beta chains from one sample, sequenced in a study of cytomegalovirus exposure and HLA in healthy donors. Libraries were prepared by immunoSEQ multiplex PCR; TCRdb keeps only in-frame clonotypes and omits some of them. The data show 150,000 or so clones, 85% to 90% seen once. The sequencing input was PBMCs. These receptors came from a woman younger than 30 in good health and CMV-seropositive.

This clone has just one count. The rearrangement uses TRBV19 and TRBJ2-7; a weak D match, TRBD2 (5 bases). Germline CDR1 and CDR2: LNHDA and SQIVND (reference sequence). V dropped 7 bases and J dropped 4 bases, with 26 bases sitting between them. The CDR3 covers 17 residues. CDR3 region: CASTLRGTGGHLYEQYF. The DNA of the CDR3 is TGTGCCAGTACCCTCCGCGGAACTGGAGGCCACTTATACGAGCAGTACTTC.

In its sample, this clone was seen a few times. The chain is built from TRBV18 and TRBJ1-2; 7 bases line up with TRBD1. The CDR3 is 16 residues long. V lost 3 bases and J lost 0; bases outside the gene matches: 7. Germline loops: CDR1 KGHSH, CDR2 LQKENI. The CDR3 bases are TGTGCCAGCTCACCTCCCGGGACAGCCGCTAACTATGGCTACACCTTC. Translating gives CASSPPGTAANYGYTF.

J is TRBJ2-3 and V is TRBV6-1; 16 bases agree with TRBD2. The CDR3 totals 17 residues. Germline V gives CDR1 MNHNS, CDR2 SASEGT. V was pared by 3 bases and J by 7 bases, with 7 bases of the junction left unmatched. CDR3 residues: CASSEGGLAGGPHTQYF. CDR3 DNA: TGTGCCAGCAGTGAGGGGGGACTAGCGGGAGGGCCGCATACGCAGTATTTT.

This clone was observed once. The CDR3 DNA follows: TGTGCCAGCAGCCGACAGGGGGCGTACAATGAGCAGTTCTTC. This translates into CASSRQGAYNEQFF. The chain couples TRBV7-2 to TRBJ2-1; 10 bases are shared with TRBD1. Losses at the gene ends were 5 bases for V and 4 bases for J; bases not matched to a gene: 2. Germline V lookup: CDR1 SGHTA, CDR2 FQGNSA. CDR3 length equals 14 residues.

V and J are TRBV29-1 and TRBJ2-2, with TRBD1 matching 7 bases. This CDR3 has 16 amino acids. After removal of 6 bases from V and 6 bases from J, the junction contained 16 bases not matched to a gene. Germline values: CDR1 SQVTM, CDR2 ANQGSEA. The CDR3 is CSVRGQSGGMAGELFF. CDR3 DNA sequence: TGCAGCGTGAGGGGTCAGTCAGGGGGAATGGCCGGGGAGCTGTTTTTT.

This clone showed up just a few times. V usage is TRBV4-1 and J usage is TRBJ1-3; no reliable D call. The CDR3 spans 15 residues. Germline CDR1 and CDR2: MGHRA and YSYEKL. The ends were cut back, 2 bases at V and 4 bases at J, with 12 bases in the middle. The CDR3 sequence is CASSQPRSSGNTIYF. CDR3 DNA sequence: TGCGCCAGCAGCCAACCAAGGAGCTCCGGAAACACCATATATTTT.

The rearrangement links TRBV2 to TRBJ2-3, with a weak D call TRBD2 (6 bases). The CDR3 consists of 16 residues. Looked up from germline, CDR1 is SNHLY and CDR2 is FYNNEI. Trimming stripped 7 bases from V and 3 bases from J, with 20 bases between. The CDR3 region has the DNA TGTGCCAGCACCCAAAGTAGGGCCCGGGGGACAGATACGCAGTATTTT. Its protein product is CASTQSRARGTDTQYF.

This rearrangement joins TRBV14 to TRBJ2-7; 7 nucleotides agree with TRBD2. Per germline, CDR1 SGHDN and CDR2 FVKESK. The CDR3 has 13 amino acids. The J segment lost 4 bases and the V segment lost 2 bases, leaving 2 bases of the junction unmatched. The CDR3 sequence is CASSQRGVYEQYF. The DNA of the CDR3 is TGTGCCAGCAGCCAACGGGGGGTTTACGAGCAGTACTTC.

The rearrangement links TRBV7-3 to TRBJ1-1, with D perhaps TRBD1 (6 bases). Looked up from germline, CDR1 is SGHTA and CDR2 is FQGTGA. The CDR3 sequence is 16 residues long. V was pared by 1 base and J by 2 bases, with 14 bases between. The CDR3 is CASSLMSAGVNTEAFF. CDR3 bases: TGTGCCAGCAGCTTAATGTCGGCAGGGGTTAACACTGAAGCTTTCTTT.

The J gene is TRBJ2-5, the V gene TRBV10-3, with D unclear. V was clipped by 3 bases and J by 6 bases, with 8 bases between them. Looked up from germline, CDR1 is ENHRY and CDR2 is SYGVKD. The CDR3 length is 12 residues. Here the CDR3 reads CAISDYDKTQYF. The DNA of the CDR3 is TGTGCCATCAGTGACTATGACAAGACCCAGTACTTC.

This clone was detected only a few times. V is TRBV12-5 and J is TRBJ1-2; no reliable D call. Germline V gene lookup returns CDR1 LGHNT and CDR2 FRNRAP. The CDR3 runs to 14 residues. Trimming cost V 7 bases and J 7 bases, with 19 bases left between them. The CDR3 sequence: CASALAVGLGGYTF. CDR3 nucleotides: TGTGCTAGTGCCTTGGCTGTGGGCCTCGGTGGCTACACCTTC.

The chain joins TRBV4-3 to TRBJ2-5; TRBD2 aligns across 14 bases. V was clipped by 4 bases and J by 1 base; unmatched bases: 2. This CDR3 contains 16 residues. Germline CDR1 reads LGHNA; CDR2 reads YSLEER. The CDR3 spells CASSPGTSGSQETQYF. The DNA for the CDR3 is TGCGCCAGCAGCCCCGGGACTAGCGGGAGCCAAGAGACCCAGTACTTC.

The V and J genes are TRBV27 and TRBJ1-1; D call uncertain. Trimming stripped 7 bases from V and 0 bases from J, with 18 bases between. CDR3 length: 16 residues. Germline loops: CDR1 MNHEY, CDR2 SMNVEV (reference sequence). CDR3 region: CASKADRLLMNTEAFF. In DNA, the CDR3 is TGTGCCAGCAAAGCGGACCGACTTCTCATGAACACTGAAGCTTTCTTT.

The rearrangement links TRBV5-6 to TRBJ2-7, with 12 bases identical to TRBD2. Unmatched junction bases numbered 3, after V lost 5 bases and J lost 3 bases. The CDR3 runs 14 residues. Germline V CDR1 and CDR2: SGHDT, YYEEEE. The CDR3 DNA reads as TGTGCCAGCAGACTAGCGGGAGGTAGCTACGAGCAGTACTTC. This translates into CASRLAGGSYEQYF.

V and J are TRBV6-6 and TRBJ2-1, with a tentative D call TRBD2 (6 bases). V dropped 5 bases and J dropped 0 bases, with 8 bases sitting between them. The length of the CDR3 is 14 residues. Germline lookup yields CDR1 MNHNY and CDR2 SVGAGI (reference sequence). This chain's CDR3 is CASSDGSSYNEQFF. CDR3 DNA: TGTGCCAGCAGTGACGGGAGCTCCTACAATGAGCAGTTCTTC.

The rearrangement links TRBV10-1 to TRBJ2-1, with D possibly being TRBD2 (5 bases). Germline V gene lookup returns CDR1 WNHNN and CDR2 SYGVQD (reference sequence). Trimming stripped 8 bases from V and 0 bases from J, with 11 bases between. This CDR3 has 14 residues. CDR3 DNA: TGCGCCAGCTCGGGATCCGGCTCCTACAATGAGCAGTTCTTC. This sequence encodes CASSGSGSYNEQFF.

The rearrangement joins TRBV29-1 to TRBJ2-5; 9 bases are a match to TRBD2. CDR1 is SQVTM and CDR2 is ANQGSEA in the germline V gene. V was pared by 7 bases and J by 4 bases, with 10 bases of the junction left unmatched. This CDR3 comprises 14 residues. The CDR3 reads CSARRGGGAETQYF. CDR3 in DNA: TGCAGCGCCCGTCGCGGGGGGGGCGCAGAGACCCAGTACTTC.

The rearrangement uses TRBV5-1 and TRBJ2-5; 7 nucleotides match TRBD1. In germline, CDR1 is SGHRS, CDR2 YFSETQ. The V and J ends lost 0 bases and 4 bases, in that order; junction bases with no gene match: 3. The CDR3 runs to 14 residues. The CDR3 spells CASSLAGGGETQYF. The CDR3 DNA follows: TGCGCCAGCAGCTTGGCAGGGGGTGGAGAGACCCAGTACTTC. Filled out from reference TRBV5-1 and TRBJ2-5, the complete variable domain reads KAGVTQTPRYLIKTRGQQVTLSCSPISGHRSVSWYQQTPGQGLQFLFEYFSETQRNKGNFPGRFSGRQFSNSRSEMNVSTLELGDSALYLCASSLAGGGETQYFGPGTRLLVL.

This clone was recorded only once. The chain recombines TRBV4-1 with TRBJ1-5, with D tentatively TRBD1 (5 bases). CDR1 is MGHRA, CDR2 YSYEKL, per germline. The length of the CDR3 is 14 residues. Trimming shortened V by 1 base and J by 4 bases, and 8 bases separated the two germline ends. DNA of the CDR3: TGCGCCAGCAGCCAAGCTAGACAGAATCAGCCCCAGCATTTT. Protein: CASSQARQNQPQHF.

This clone was detected only once. This rearrangement joins TRBV5-4 to TRBJ2-1; a possible D gene is TRBD2 (6 bases). Deletions cut 0 bases from V and 0 bases from J, with 7 bases between. CDR1 and CDR2 from the germline V gene are SGHNT and YYREEE (reference sequence). The CDR3 is 15 residues long. The CDR3 protein is CASSLAGLSYNEQFF. The CDR3 coding sequence is TGTGCCAGCAGCTTGGCGGGACTCTCCTACAATGAGCAGTTCTTC.

The genes are TRBV6-6 and TRBJ1-1; no clear D. This CDR3 spans 14 amino acids. The germline V gene has CDR1 MNHNY and CDR2 SVGAGI (reference sequence). V was clipped by 5 bases and J by 2 bases, with 12 bases between them. The CDR3 spells CASSPLRDNTEAFF. DNA of the CDR3: TGTGCCAGCAGTCCCCTCCGGGATAACACTGAAGCTTTCTTT.

The rearrangement joins TRBV10-1 to TRBJ2-7; 11 bases fit TRBD1. V lost 3 bases, J lost 2 bases, and 3 bases stayed unmatched. In germline, CDR1 is WNHNN, CDR2 SYGVQD (reference sequence). The CDR3 extends over 15 amino acids. The CDR3 sequence is CASSEPGQGAYEQYF. For the CDR3, the DNA is TGCGCCAGCAGTGAACCGGGACAGGGGGCCTACGAGCAGTACTTC.

The chain employs TRBV6-5 and TRBJ1-2; 7 bases align to TRBD1. This CDR3 region has 15 residues. V shed 8 bases, J shed 2 bases, and the junction held 11 bases outside the gene matches. CDR1 and CDR2 from the germline V gene are MNHEY and SVGAGI. The CDR3 loop is CASAEIGQANYGYTF. CDR3 sequence (DNA): TGTGCCAGCGCCGAGATAGGACAGGCGAACTATGGCTACACCTTC.

The chain couples TRBV10-3 to TRBJ1-1; D might be TRBD1 (5 bases). This CDR3 is built from 14 residues. V lost 6 bases to trimming and J lost 0 bases, with 11 bases between them. CDR1 is ENHRY and CDR2 is SYGVKD in the germline V gene. The CDR3 reads CAISARGMNTEAFF. In nucleotides, the CDR3 is TGTGCCATCAGCGCAAGGGGCATGAACACTGAAGCTTTCTTT.

V is TRBV30 and J is TRBJ2-1; weak D call: TRBD2 (5 bases). Germline V gene lookup returns CDR1 GTSNPN and CDR2 SVGIG (reference sequence). V lost 5 bases and J 9 bases, leaving 17 bases between the germline ends. This CDR3 has 13 residues. This CDR3 is CAWGLSSISEQFF. The CDR3 nucleotides are TGTGCCTGGGGGCTATCTAGCATCAGTGAGCAGTTCTTC.

This clone was picked up one time. The chain employs TRBV12-5 and TRBJ1-3, with D possibly TRBD1 on 5 matching bases. V lost 7 bases, J lost 7 bases, and 11 bases lay in between. CDR3 length: 12 residues. Germline-derived CDR1 and CDR2 are LGHNT and FRNRAP. CDR3 in amino acids: CASAQDRNTIYF. Here the CDR3 DNA reads TGTGCTAGTGCACAGGATCGGAACACCATATATTTT.

The chain is built from TRBV15 and TRBJ2-7, with TRBD1 matching over 11 bases. Germline V lookup: CDR1 LNHNV, CDR2 YYDKDF (reference sequence). With V trimmed by 6 bases and J by 6 bases, 7 bases remained unmatched. The CDR3 loop spans 14 amino acids. The CDR3 nucleotides are TGTGCCACCAGTGGCCACGGGACAGGGGGCGAGCAGTACTTC. This encodes CATSGHGTGGEQYF.

V gene TRBV9 combines with J gene TRBJ2-1; 10 positions match TRBD2. CDR1 and CDR2 from the germline V gene are SGDLS and YYNGEE. CDR3 length: 16 residues. The trim removed 0 bases at V and 4 bases at J, leaving 4 bases unmatched. The CDR3 DNA reads TGTGCCAGCAGCGTAGATAGCGGGAGGCCATACAATGAGCAGTTCTTC. This translates into CASSVDSGRPYNEQFF.

The rearrangement joins TRBV25-1 to TRBJ1-1; D is possibly TRBD1 (6 bases). The germline V gene encodes CDR1 MGHDK and CDR2 SYGVNS. V gave up 4 bases and J gave up 2 bases, with 8 bases separating them. The CDR3 consists of 13 residues. CDR3 loop: CASSGGHNTEAFF. Here the CDR3 DNA reads TGTGCCAGCAGTGGGGGACACAACACTGAAGCTTTCTTT.

The J gene is TRBJ2-4, the V gene TRBV5-6; 12 bases are shared with TRBD1. Per the germline V gene, CDR1 is SGHDT and CDR2 is YYEEEE. V lost 2 bases and J lost 7; bases outside the gene matches: 4. The CDR3 spans 15 residues. CDR3: CASSFPGQGANIQYF. CDR3 coding DNA: TGTGCCAGCAGCTTTCCGGGACAGGGGGCGAACATTCAGTACTTC.